The 27 T cell receptor beta chains below were found in one sample sequenced in a study of T cell changes during pregnancy in multiple sclerosis. Assay: immunoSEQ multiplex PCR; the TCRdb copy retains only in-frame clones and omits some. The profile shows under 80,000 clones, about nine tenths of them singletons. This material consisted of CD4+ T cells from peripheral blood mononuclear cells, taken in the second trimester of pregnancy. Every receptor here comes from a female donor with multiple sclerosis, enrolled in a pregnancy study.

The rearrangement links TRBV5-1 to TRBJ2-3; 14 bases match TRBD2. The germline CDR1 and CDR2 sequences are SGHRS and YFSETQ. The CDR3 has 20 residues. The V and J ends lost 1 base and 1 base, in that order; junction bases with no gene match: 11. The CDR3 nucleotides are TGCGCCAGCAGCTTGAGGCCGGGACTAGCGGGAGTAGGCGGCACAGATACGCAGTATTTT. This sequence encodes CASSLRPGLAGVGGTDTQYF.

This chain connects TRBV6-6 to TRBJ1-5, with D possibly matching TRBD1 (5 bases). Per germline, CDR1 MNHNY and CDR2 SVGAGI (reference sequence). The germline V and J ends were trimmed by 5 bases and 2 bases, with 16 bases remaining between them. The CDR3 covers 16 residues. The CDR3, as DNA: TGTGCCAGCAGTCCCCAGGACACAGTACGCAATCAGCCCCAGCATTTT. Translation gives CASSPQDTVRNQPQHF.

The V call is TRBV27, the J call TRBJ1-1, with 9 bases matching TRBD1. Germline trimming cut 6 bases from V and 4 bases from J; bases unmatched to any gene: 3. The CDR3 length is 13 residues. Germline V gene lookup returns CDR1 MNHEY and CDR2 SMNVEV (reference sequence). The CDR3 sequence: CASSRTGVTEAFF. The CDR3 nucleotides are TGTGCCAGCAGCAGGACAGGGGTCACTGAAGCTTTCTTT.

The gene calls are TRBV19 and TRBJ1-4; 8 bases are shared with TRBD1. With V trimmed by 5 bases and J by 5 bases, 7 bases remained unmatched. The CDR3 has 15 residues. Per germline, CDR1 LNHDA and CDR2 SQIVND (reference sequence). The CDR3 loop reads CASSARTGWNEKLFF. The CDR3 DNA follows: TGTGCCAGTAGTGCAAGGACAGGGTGGAATGAAAAACTGTTTTTT.

This rearrangement joins TRBV9 to TRBJ2-3, with 12 positions matching TRBD2. The V and J ends lost 2 bases and 7 bases, in that order; junction bases with no gene match: 11. Looked up from germline, CDR1 is SGDLS and CDR2 is YYNGEE. The CDR3 has 17 residues. CDR3: CASSVGLAGPTSYTQYF. In DNA form, the CDR3 reads TGTGCCAGCAGCGTTGGACTAGCGGGGCCTACGTCATATACGCAGTATTTT.

The chain links TRBV6-5 to TRBJ2-2, with D possibly being TRBD1 (6 bases). This CDR3 has 15 residues. The germline V gene encodes CDR1 MNHEY and CDR2 SVGAGI. The V and J ends lost 3 bases and 4 bases respectively, with 12 bases between them. The DNA of the CDR3 is TGTGCCAGCAGTTATCTAGGGGGTTCCACCGGGGAGCTGTTTTTT. Its translation: CASSYLGGSTGELFF.

This rearrangement joins TRBV7-2 to TRBJ2-1; a possible D gene is TRBD2 (6 bases). This CDR3 comprises 15 residues. Germline assignment: CDR1 SGHTA and CDR2 FQGNSA. Trimming pared 2 bases from V and 7 bases from J, leaving 15 bases between. The CDR3 sequence is CASSLMGGDWNEQFF. CDR3 nucleotides: TGTGCCAGCAGCTTAATGGGGGGAGATTGGAATGAGCAGTTCTTC.

V and J are TRBV28 and TRBJ1-4; D unclear. The CDR3 length is 14 residues. Trimming pared 6 bases from V and 13 bases from J, leaving 21 bases between. CDR1 is MDHEN and CDR2 is SYDVKM in the germline V gene. This chain's CDR3 is CASSVEGTTDLLFF. The CDR3 DNA sequence: TGTGCCAGCAGCGTTGAGGGAACGACGGACTTACTGTTTTTT.

This clone was seen once. CDR3: CASSQAGGKGGYTF. DNA of the CDR3: TGTGCCAGCAGCCAAGCAGGGGGCAAGGGTGGCTACACCTTC. This chain connects TRBV4-2 to TRBJ1-2; 8 nucleotides match TRBD1. The CDR3 contains 14 residues. V was pared by 1 base and J by 7 bases, with 5 bases of the junction left unmatched. Germline V gene lookup returns CDR1 LGHNA and CDR2 YNFKEQ.

This chain links TRBV30 with TRBJ1-1, with a possible D match to TRBD1 (5 bases). The CDR3 consists of 15 residues. Germline V lookup: CDR1 GTSNPN, CDR2 SVGIG (reference sequence). Trimming left V 0 bases short and J 0 bases short, with 11 bases between. CDR3 region: CAWSVGWGVNTEAFF. The CDR3 nucleotides read TGTGCCTGGAGTGTGGGTTGGGGGGTGAACACTGAAGCTTTCTTT.

The chain links TRBV7-8 to TRBJ2-7, with D possibly TRBD1 on 6 matching bases. The CDR3 has 17 amino acids. Deletions cut 0 bases from V and 3 bases from J, with 18 bases between. The germline gives CDR1 SGHVS, CDR2 FQNEAQ. The CDR3: CASSLAADRPLFYEQYF. CDR3 nucleotides: TGTGCCAGCAGCTTAGCTGCCGACAGGCCACTATTCTACGAGCAGTACTTC.

The J gene is TRBJ2-7, the V gene TRBV4-2; the match to TRBD2 covers 9 bases. The CDR3 has 15 residues. CDR1 and CDR2 from the germline V gene are LGHNA and YNFKEQ. After removal of 2 bases from V and 3 bases from J, the junction contained 5 bases not matched to a gene. CDR3 nucleotide sequence: TGTGCCAGCAGCCAACCCCTAGCGGGAAACTACGAGCAGTACTTC. It codes for CASSQPLAGNYEQYF.

The J gene is TRBJ2-7, the V gene TRBV2; 8 nucleotides line up with TRBD1. The CDR3 length is 13 residues. Germline V CDR1 and CDR2: SNHLY, FYNNEI. Trimming took 2 bases from V and 6 from J; bases not matched to a gene: 3. CDR3 bases: TGTGCCAGCAGTGAACTAACAGGGGGCGAGCAGTACTTC. Translated, it gives CASSELTGGEQYF.

The J gene is TRBJ1-5, the V gene TRBV18; D might be TRBD1 (6 bases). Trimming removed 4 bases from V and 4 bases from J, with 14 bases in between. The germline V gene has CDR1 KGHSH and CDR2 LQKENI. The length of the CDR3 is 15 residues. This CDR3 reads CASSQVGQINQPQHF. In nucleotides, the CDR3 is TGTGCCAGCTCACAGGTCGGACAGATTAATCAGCCCCAGCATTTT.

The chain employs TRBV10-3 and TRBJ1-1; TRBD1 aligns across 8 bases. The CDR3 sequence is 15 residues long. Germline-derived CDR1 and CDR2 are ENHRY and SYGVKD. V gave up 5 bases and J gave up 0 bases; unmatched junction bases: 5. CDR3 DNA sequence: TGTGCCATCAGTCGGGGACAGGTGGTGAACACTGAAGCTTTCTTT. This encodes CAISRGQVVNTEAFF.

The rearrangement joins TRBV11-3 to TRBJ2-7, with a weak D call TRBD2 (6 bases). Looked up from germline, CDR1 is SGHNT and CDR2 is YENEEA. The CDR3 extends over 15 amino acids. Between the trimmed V and J ends, which lost 5 bases and 5 bases, there was a span of 19 bases. CDR3 amino acids: CASSRNGGSLHEQYF. The CDR3 DNA reads as TGTGCCAGCAGCCGGAACGGGGGTTCTCTCCACGAGCAGTACTTC.

The chain combines TRBV6-4 with TRBJ1-5; 9 bases fit TRBD1. V lost 3 bases to trimming and J lost 3 bases; unmatched junction nucleotides: 3. CDR1 and CDR2 from the germline V gene are MRHNA and SNTAGT. The CDR3 sequence is 15 residues long. The DNA for the CDR3 is TGTGCCAGCAGTGAGACAGGGGGGCTCAATCAGCCCCAGCATTTT. Its translation is CASSETGGLNQPQHF.

The gene calls are TRBV5-6 and TRBJ1-4; TRBD1 might be the D (6 bases). V dropped 6 bases and J dropped 5 bases, with 14 bases sitting between them. CDR1 SGHDT and CDR2 YYEEEE come from the germline V gene. This CDR3 comprises 14 residues. The chain's CDR3 is CASTLGAPNEKLFF. As DNA, the CDR3 is TGTGCCAGCACCCTGGGGGCCCCCAATGAAAAACTGTTTTTT.

The rearrangement joins TRBV5-6 to TRBJ1-3, with TRBD1 matching over 10 bases. The length of the CDR3 is 16 residues. CDR1 is SGHDT, CDR2 YYEEEE, per germline. V lost 1 base, J lost 1 base, and 2 bases stayed unmatched. The CDR3 sequence: CASSLPGQGSGNTIYF. The CDR3 nucleotides read TGTGCCAGCAGCTTGCCGGGACAGGGGTCTGGAAACACCATATATTTT.

This chain uses TRBV10-3 with TRBJ2-2; TRBD1 agrees at 8 bases. CDR3 length: 14 amino acids. V lost 4 bases to trimming and J lost 6 bases; unmatched junction nucleotides: 4. The germline V gene encodes CDR1 ENHRY and CDR2 SYGVKD. The CDR3 is CAISGQGWAGELFF. DNA for the CDR3: TGTGCCATCAGTGGACAGGGGTGGGCCGGGGAGCTGTTTTTT.

The genes are TRBV5-6 and TRBJ1-2; 8 bases agree with TRBD1. The CDR3 totals 14 residues. Trimming cost V 5 bases and J 10 bases; bases outside gene matches: 13. Germline V gene lookup returns CDR1 SGHDT and CDR2 YYEEEE. For the CDR3, the DNA is TGTGCCAGCAGTCTTACAGGGGGGCCCTTTATCTACACCTTC. This codes for CASSLTGGPFIYTF.

This rearrangement joins TRBV4-2 to TRBJ2-1, with 10 nucleotides matching TRBD2. CDR3 length: 24 residues. Germline assignment: CDR1 LGHNA and CDR2 YNFKEQ. Trimming removed 0 bases from V and 8 bases from J; junction bases left unmatched: 31. The CDR3 loop is CASSQDPGASGRTGAGFRRDEQFF. The DNA for the CDR3 is TGTGCCAGCAGCCAAGATCCGGGGGCTAGCGGGAGAACCGGGGCAGGGTTCCGTCGGGATGAGCAGTTCTTC.

The V gene is TRBV4-2, the J gene TRBJ2-2; D gene unclear. From germline, CDR1 is LGHNA and CDR2 YNFKEQ. This CDR3 comprises 12 residues. V lost 2 bases to trimming and J lost 7 bases, with 5 bases between them. As DNA, the CDR3 is TGTGCCAGCAGCCAACAGGACGGGGAGCTGTTTTTT. Protein product: CASSQQDGELFF.

This rearrangement joins TRBV2 to TRBJ2-5, with 9 nucleotides matching TRBD2. V lost 6 bases and J lost 2; bases outside the gene matches: 7. The CDR3 loop spans 15 amino acids. Germline V gene sequence: CDR1 SNHLY, CDR2 FYNNEI. CDR3 residues: CASRASGMGQETQYF. Here the CDR3 DNA reads TGTGCCAGCAGAGCTAGCGGGATGGGGCAAGAGACCCAGTACTTC.

This sequence joins TRBV6-6 and TRBJ1-6, with 8 positions matching TRBD1. The CDR3 runs 14 residues. Trimming cost V 6 bases and J 8 bases; bases outside gene matches: 6. Germline CDR1 MNHNY, CDR2 SVGAGI (reference sequence). The CDR3 protein is CASSPGQGHSPLHF. In nucleotides, the CDR3 is TGTGCCAGCAGCCCCGGACAGGGCCATTCACCCCTCCACTTT.

The V and J genes are TRBV2 and TRBJ2-5, with 10 bases matching TRBD1. There are 15 residues in the CDR3. J lost 2 bases, V lost 6 bases, and 6 bases had no gene match. Germline CDR1 and CDR2: SNHLY and FYNNEI. CDR3 region: CASSRDRGRQETQYF. CDR3 nucleotide sequence: TGTGCCAGCAGCCGCGACAGGGGGCGGCAAGAGACCCAGTACTTC.

This chain joins TRBV21-1 and TRBJ1-5; TRBD1, as called in the table, went unchecked against the DNA. TRBV21-1 is a recognized pseudogene. This CDR3 has 17 residues. The CDR3 DNA sequence: TGTGCCAGCAGCAGAGAACCGGGACAGGCTAGCAATCAGCCCCAGCATTTT. It yields the protein CASSREPGQASNQPQHF.